This T cell receptor beta chain was captured by sequencing in a study of blood T cells in healthy people across ages. Study details: Template switching picked up about one barcoded beta molecule for each two T cells.

The CDR3 contains 15 residues. The germline gives CDR1 MNHEY, CDR2 SVGAGI. J gave up 6 bases and V 11 bases, and 13 bases lay outside the gene matches. Together with a sample-barcoded 5' primer, a J-beta primer mix was included in a second PCR lasting about 6 to 11 cycles. Researchers report that a template-switch adaptor with 12 random nucleotides tagged each cDNA molecule. Using its own MiXCR run on the 5' RACE reads, TCRdb lists one record per CDR3 protein. In the table there are approximately 940,000 distinct CDR3 sequences, around 46% of which are singletons. Total RNA, at least 5 micrograms per sample, came from PBMCs.

The V gene is TRBV6-5, the J gene TRBJ2-2; 9 bases are shared with TRBD1. The sequence came from a man aged 25 to 45 in good health. Sequenced sample: blood. Written as DNA, the CDR3 is TGTGCCGCCTGGAGTCGGGACAGGGTCCCCGGGGAGCTGTTTTTT. Its protein is CAAWSRDRVPGELFF.